This T cell receptor (beta chain) was found in a study of cytotoxic CD8 clonotypes in ibrutinib-treated CLL. General study findings and limits: Baseline-level clonality went beyond age-matched healthy donors and moved in step with circulating CD8+ T-cell counts. Lymph node repertoires were not studied, and sampling times were unmatched.

This table comes from immunoSEQ multiplex PCR, and its TCRdb copy is limited to in-frame clones, with some not included. The table lists 250,000 to 350,000 clones, 76% of them singletons, with about 5.7% in the top ten. This CDR3 contains 13 residues. Trimming removed 7 bases from V and 3 bases from J, with 11 bases in between. Germline CDR1 is SGHAT and CDR2 is FQNNGV. Worth noting for this clone: Antigen unknown.

This chain connects TRBV11-2 to TRBJ2-3; D remains unclear. Here the sequenced sample was PBMCs, taken at disease progression, from a patient treated with ibrutinib. The sequence came from a human donor with chronic lymphocytic leukemia. CDR3 in DNA: TGTGCCAGCACCCCTGTACAAACAGATACGCAGTATTTT. Its protein is CASTPVQTDTQYF.